The TCR beta chain described here comes from a study of blood T cell repertoires in COVID-19 (dated by TCRdb to about 2020). About the study as a whole: Samples covering the acute and convalescent phases of COVID-19 were provided by collaborators in the United States, Italy and Spain. The repertoires were made available in a free public database intended to serve as a resource for research on the immune response to SARS-CoV-2. Where available, HLA class I and class II types were obtained from metadata supplied by the sample provider rather than from assay-based typing. Deeply sampled blood TCRbeta repertoires from subjects exposed to, actively infected with, or recovered from COVID-19 were included in the dataset. A de-identified subject ID, COVID-19 status, age in years and sex were almost always included in the sample metadata. The samples were drawn from the first 160 participants of the ongoing ImmuneRACE study and from over a thousand subjects provided by 6 global collaborators. The material from the prospective study consisted of cDNA or gDNA derived from T cells, B-cell-depleted T cells, or PBMCs.

Taken from the germline V gene, the CDR1 and CDR2 loops are SGHAT and FQNNGV. Relative to germline, V is 1 base shorter and J is 5 bases shorter, with 12 bases between their ends. From its cysteine to its phenylalanine, the CDR3 spans 15 amino acids. Solely the CDR3 DNA is kept, with 45 bases framed from the first base. The immunoSEQ Assay, a bias-controlled multiplex PCR, was used to amplify TCRbeta CDR3 regions from genomic DNA. The paper's processing steps were these. Nucleated cell counts per sample were estimated from amplification of reference gene primers within the assay. To quantify the absolute abundance of each unique TCRbeta CDR3 rearrangement, sequence reads were collapsed and filtered. For each sample, productive Simpson clonality was calculated as the square root of Simpson's diversity index over productive rearrangements. This is the immuneACCESS table as TCRdb keeps it, with only in-frame sequences that have V and J called. A part of the clones is gone; compared with another copy, unresolved V genes explain less than half, and the rest is unexplained. From that table come the V and J calls and clone size; the DNA was used to work out D and trimming. Here the sample has 230,000 or so clones; about 88% occur a single time. Less than 5% of the sample is held by the ten biggest clonotypes.

Study-wide findings and limitations: How much clinical and demographic metadata was included differed by source and by participant, and the metadata was provided uncurated.

Another Seattle source contributed samples from volunteer blood donors who had recovered from COVID-19. Collaborating institutions collected whole blood in K2EDTA tubes following their own protocols. For TCRbeta analysis, collaborator samples were shipped as frozen whole blood, as isolated PBMCs, or as DNA extracted from either sample type. As for this clone: No cognate antigen has been identified for it. No quality values exist for individual bases; no much larger clone is one base distant.

The rearrangement combines TRBV11-2 with TRBJ2-4, with TRBD1 tentatively as D gene (6 bases match). The receptor was derived from a woman in her thirties or forties who had recovered from COVID-19. The sample consisted of peripheral blood. CDR3 protein: CASSLGSRQENIQYF. The DNA sequence follows: TGTGCCAGCAGCTTAGGGTCCAGACAGGAAAACATTCAGTACTTC.